The 31 T cell receptor beta chains in this list originate from one sample, sequenced in a study of read filtering for tumor transcriptome and immune sequencing. The library was built from about 400 ng RNA with molecular barcoded adaptors for alpha/delta and beta/gamma chains. TCRdb reprocessed the reads via MiXCR and lists one record per CDR3 protein. The sample lists around 50,000 distinct CDR3 sequences, around 12% occurring once. Sequenced sample: a population of CD138-negative cells sorted from bone marrow. Source of these receptors: a donor over 35 with multiple myeloma.

Ten or more counts support this clonotype. The rearrangement uses TRBV2 and TRBJ2-5; D is ambiguous. Germline values: CDR1 SNHLY, CDR2 FYNNEI. This CDR3 region has 14 residues. The V gene lost 0 bases and the J gene lost 1 base, with 6 bases spanning the gap. CDR3 DNA sequence: TGTGCCAGCAGTGAAGCTAACCGCCAAGAGACCCAGTACTTC. Amino acid sequence: CASSEANRQETQYF.

This clonotype was seen many times. The chain joins TRBV11-1 to TRBJ2-3; D gene uncertain. Trimming shortened V by 1 base and J by 2 bases, and 10 bases separated the two germline ends. Germline-derived CDR1 and CDR2 are SGHAT and FQDESV (reference sequence). This CDR3 has 15 amino acids. CDR3 sequence (DNA): TGTGCCAGCAGCTTAGGCGGCCTCCACACAGATACGCAGTATTTT. It codes for CASSLGGLHTDTQYF.

This clonotype was detected many times. The CDR3 spells CASSLEGQGYNEQFF. CDR3 nucleotides: TGCGCCAGCAGCTTGGAGGGACAGGGCTACAATGAGCAGTTCTTC. The chain employs TRBV5-1 and TRBJ2-1; 9 bases fit TRBD1. J was trimmed by 3 bases and V by 0 bases; bases with no gene match: 1. The V gene's germline CDR1 is SGHRS and CDR2 YFSETQ. This CDR3 contains 15 residues.

This clonotype appeared a few times. Being one base from a much bigger clone, this may be a read error. V and J are TRBV6-5 and TRBJ2-3; TRBD2 matches at 10 bases. The germline CDR1 and CDR2 sequences are MNHEY and SVGAGI. CDR3 size: 15 residues. V was clipped by 8 bases and J by 1 base; unmatched bases: 6. The CDR3 spells CASGLGTSGTDTQYF. The CDR3 DNA follows: TGTGCCAGCGGGTTGGGGACTAGCGGCACAGATACGCAGTATTTT.

This clonotype was recorded at least ten times. The chain recombines TRBV28 with TRBJ2-7; weak D call: TRBD1 (5 bases). The CDR3 is 15 residues long. The V end lost 3 bases, the J end lost 0 bases, and 12 bases lay between the germline ends. The germline CDR1 and CDR2 sequences are MDHEN and SYDVKM. The DNA of the CDR3 is TGTGCCAGCAGTTTCGTGCAGGGTAGCTCCTACGAGCAGTACTTC. This encodes CASSFVQGSSYEQYF.

This clonotype was seen at least ten times. The chain carries TRBV5-1 and TRBJ1-1; no clear D gene. Germline CDR1 reads SGHRS; CDR2 reads YFSETQ. The CDR3 has 14 residues. The V gene lost 0 bases and the J gene lost 0 bases, with 6 bases spanning the gap. CDR3: CASSLDSLNTEAFF. CDR3 coding DNA: TGCGCCAGCAGCTTGGACAGTCTGAACACTGAAGCTTTCTTT.

This clonotype was seen ten or more times. This rearrangement joins TRBV28 to TRBJ1-4; D gene unclear. The V and J ends lost 4 bases and 6 bases respectively, with 12 bases between them. The length of the CDR3 is 14 residues. Germline V gene data show CDR1 as MDHEN and CDR2 as SYDVKM. The CDR3 spells CASSYPRTYEKLFF. CDR3 DNA sequence: TGTGCCAGCAGTTACCCCCGAACCTATGAAAAACTGTTTTTT.

This clonotype was recorded many times. V and J are TRBV20-1 and TRBJ2-7; D is unclear. V was cut by 0 bases and J by 1 base, with 7 bases left in between. In germline, CDR1 is DFQATT, CDR2 SNEGSKA (reference sequence). The CDR3 covers 13 residues. The CDR3 here is CSARDTQSYEQYF. In DNA, the CDR3 is TGCAGTGCTAGAGATACCCAGTCCTACGAGCAGTACTTC.

This clonotype was counted only a few times. With a much larger clone just one base away, this may be a read error. V and J are TRBV7-9 and TRBJ2-2; either TRBD1 or TRBD2 may fit D (6 bases each). This CDR3 is 15 amino acids long. Germline-derived CDR1 and CDR2 are SEHNR and FQNEAQ (reference sequence). The CDR3 reads CASSQATGATGELLF. DNA of the CDR3: TGTGCCAGCAGCCAAGCTACGGGGGCAACCGGGGAGCTGCTTTTT.

As to this clonotype: This may come from a read error, since a much larger clone is one base off. In DNA form, the CDR3 reads TGTGCCAGCGCCTCTAGGGACACCGGGGAGCCGTTTTTT. Amino acids: CASASRDTGEPFF. The chain couples TRBV7-9 to TRBJ2-2; a possible D gene is TRBD1 (6 bases). The CDR3 spans 13 residues. Germline V gene data show CDR1 as SEHNR and CDR2 as FQNEAQ (reference sequence).

This clonotype was seen a few times. The chain links TRBV15 to TRBJ1-5; 10 bases line up with TRBD1. This CDR3 comprises 18 residues. Germline V gene lookup returns CDR1 LNHNV and CDR2 YYDKDF (reference sequence). Trimming at V came to 0 bases and at J to 9 bases, leaving 14 bases not matched to a gene. The CDR3 is CATSRDFSGQGWSSPQHF. The DNA of the CDR3 is TGTGCCACCAGCAGAGATTTTTCGGGACAGGGGTGGTCGTCGCCCCAGCATTTT.

This clonotype was seen more than once but under ten times. The gene calls are TRBV5-1 and TRBJ2-3; D gene uncertain. The CDR3 runs 14 residues. Trimming cost V 0 bases and J 2 bases, with 7 bases left between them. Germline loops: CDR1 SGHRS, CDR2 YFSETQ. In DNA form, the CDR3 reads TGCGCCAGCAGCTTGGTAGGAGCCACAGATACGCAGTATTTT. Translated: CASSLVGATDTQYF.

This clonotype was picked up many times. This chain connects TRBV7-2 to TRBJ2-3, with D possibly called TRBD1 or TRBD2 (5 bases each). V lost 1 base and J 10 bases, leaving 18 bases between the germline ends. This CDR3 comprises 15 residues. CDR1 SGHTA and CDR2 FQGNSA come from the germline V gene. CDR3 in DNA: TGTGCCAGCAGCTTAGTGGGGGACGGGCCATGGGCGCAGTATTTT. It is translated as CASSLVGDGPWAQYF.

This clonotype appeared many times. V usage is TRBV7-2 and J usage is TRBJ1-1; possibly TRBD1 for D (5 bases). Germline lookup yields CDR1 SGHTA and CDR2 FQGNSA. V was trimmed by 3 bases and J by 5 bases, leaving 22 bases between them. The CDR3 consists of 17 residues. CDR3 nucleotide sequence: TGTGCCAGCAGCTTGACTACAAGTGGTGCAGGGATGACTGAAGCTTTCTTT. Protein product: CASSLTTSGAGMTEAFF.

This clonotype was counted ten times or more. This chain joins TRBV6-6 and TRBJ2-7; maybe TRBD2 (6 bases). CDR3 length: 13 residues. Germline assignment: CDR1 MNHNY and CDR2 SVGAGI (reference sequence). Deletions cut 8 bases from V and 3 bases from J, with 14 bases between. Written as DNA, the CDR3 is TGTGCCAGCGGGGGAGGACGGGGCTACGAGCAGTACTTC. Residues: CASGGGRGYEQYF.

Concerning this clonotype itself: A much larger clone lies one base from this, so it may be a read error. This CDR3 fails to terminate in the conserved phenylalanine or tryptophan, so it likely reflects a read error. This chain joins TRBV19 and TRBJ2-5, with 9 bases that match TRBD2. Looked up from germline, CDR1 is LNHDA and CDR2 is SQIVND (reference sequence). Germline trimming cut 4 bases from V and 5 bases from J; bases unmatched to any gene: 5. This CDR3 spans 14 amino acids. The CDR3 bases are TGTGCCAGTAGTACTAGCGGGGATCTGGAGACCCAGTACTCC. Protein sequence: CASSTSGDLETQYS.

Comment on this clonotype: A single base separates this from a much larger clone, so it may be a read error. The rearrangement joins TRBV5-4 to TRBJ2-1; weak D call: TRBD2 (6 bases). Per germline, CDR1 SGHNT and CDR2 YYREEE (reference sequence). The CDR3 has 15 amino acids. The CDR3 nucleotides read TGTGCCAGCAGCCTGGACCCTCGGGGGTACAATGGGCAGTTCTTC. As protein: CASSLDPRGYNGQFF.

This clonotype has at least ten counts. The CDR3 here is CASSQSLAGANEQFF. The CDR3 DNA sequence: TGTGCCAGCAGCCAGAGCCTCGCGGGGGCCAATGAGCAGTTCTTC. V gene TRBV3-1 combines with J gene TRBJ2-1; possibly TRBD2 for D (7 bases). The CDR3 has 15 residues. Looked up from germline, CDR1 is LGHDT and CDR2 is YNNKEL (reference sequence). V shed 3 bases and J shed 6 bases, with 15 bases lying between them.

There are a few counts of this clonotype. The genes are TRBV6-5 and TRBJ1-4; possible D gene TRBD1, 5 bases. The V gene lost 6 bases and the J gene lost 5 bases, with 13 bases spanning the gap. CDR3 size: 14 residues. Per germline, CDR1 MNHEY and CDR2 SVGAGI. This CDR3 is CASRPPGGNEKLFF. The CDR3 DNA is TGTGCCAGCAGGCCCCCCGGGGGGAATGAAAAACTGTTTTTT.

This clonotype has a count of ten or more. The chain uses TRBV23-1 and TRBJ2-7; 16 bases map to TRBD2. TRBV23-1 falls under the ORF class, with uncertain function. After removal of 3 bases from V and 7 bases from J, the junction contained 12 bases not matched to a gene. This CDR3 spans 18 amino acids. The CDR3 nucleotides read TGCGCCAGCAGTCAGCCCGGGACTAGCGGGGGGGCCGGGTTGGAGCAGTACTTC. This translates into CASSQPGTSGGAGLEQYF.

This clonotype was recorded many times. V is TRBV6-5 and J is TRBJ2-5; D possibly uses TRBD1 or TRBD2 (6 bases each). Germline CDR1 reads MNHEY; CDR2 reads SVGAGI. Trimming removed 0 bases from V and 3 bases from J, with 20 bases in between. The CDR3 totals 18 residues. This chain's CDR3 is CASSYSPESTGLKETQYF. CDR3 DNA: TGTGCCAGCAGTTACTCGCCAGAATCGACAGGACTAAAAGAGACCCAGTACTTC.

This clonotype was observed many times. The chain has TRBV6-1 and TRBJ1-1; D unclear. V lost 5 bases and J 0 bases, leaving 10 bases between the germline ends. CDR1 and CDR2 (germline): MNHNS, SASEGT. The CDR3 contains 14 residues. CDR3 sequence: CASSIDRLNTEAFF. The CDR3 DNA follows: TGTGCCAGCAGTATAGACCGATTGAACACTGAAGCTTTCTTT.

This clonotype was detected only a few times. The rearrangement uses TRBV18 and TRBJ2-6; unclear D gene. Per germline, CDR1 KGHSH and CDR2 LQKENI. CDR3 length: 15 amino acids. V was shortened by 6 bases and J by 1 base, with 10 bases between the two germline ends. The chain's CDR3 is CASSHQASGANVLTF. DNA of the CDR3: TGTGCCAGCTCCCACCAGGCGTCTGGGGCCAACGTCCTGACTTTC. The full variable domain, rest sourced from reference TRBV18 and TRBJ2-6, is NAGVMQNPRHLVRRRGQEARLRCSPMKGHSHVYWYRQLPEEGLKFMVYLQKENIIDESGMPKERFSAEFPKEGPSILRIQQVVRGDSAAYFCASSHQASGANVLTFGAGSRLTVL.

Many counts were recorded for this clonotype. V and J are TRBV11-2 and TRBJ2-7, with 7 bases that match TRBD2. Trimming cost V 5 bases and J 4 bases; bases outside gene matches: 14. The CDR3 runs 16 residues. Germline-derived CDR1 and CDR2 are SGHAT and FQNNGV. CDR3 nucleotide sequence: TGTGCCAGCAGCCCCCTGGGGGGGGTTTCTTTTTACGAGCAGTACTTC. Its translation is CASSPLGGVSFYEQYF.

This clonotype came up a few times. This chain connects TRBV5-1 to TRBJ2-5; 7 nucleotides match TRBD1. The CDR3 spans 15 residues. V trimming: 3 bases; J trimming: 4 bases; junction bases outside the gene matches: 9. CDR1 is SGHRS and CDR2 is YFSETQ in the germline V gene. CDR3 protein: CASSSDLAGGETQYF. DNA for the CDR3: TGCGCCAGCAGCTCGGACCTGGCAGGGGGAGAGACCCAGTACTTC.

There are many counts of this clonotype. This sequence joins TRBV11-1 and TRBJ2-5; D call uncertain. Trimming took off 2 bases at V and 3 bases at J, with 10 bases between the two ends. In germline, CDR1 is SGHAT, CDR2 FQDESV (reference sequence). This CDR3 has 14 amino acids. CDR3 in DNA: TGTGCCAGCAGCTTATACCCAGGAGAAGAGACCCAGTACTTC. Protein: CASSLYPGEETQYF.

This clonotype showed up many times. The chain combines TRBV11-2 with TRBJ2-5, with 7 bases that match TRBD1. This CDR3 region has 15 residues. CDR1 is SGHAT, CDR2 FQNNGV, per germline. The V segment lost 5 bases and the J segment 10 bases; nucleotides outside the gene matches: 16. CDR3: CASSPGQFRPGLQYF. The CDR3, as DNA: TGTGCCAGCAGCCCGGGACAGTTTAGGCCCGGTCTCCAGTACTTC.

This clonotype was observed many times. CDR3 nucleotides: TGTGCCAGCAGCCAAGTAGTCGGACTAGCGGGGGGGCTTGGAGATACGCAGTATTTT. This encodes CASSQVVGLAGGLGDTQYF. This chain connects TRBV4-2 to TRBJ2-3; 15 bases match TRBD2. Trimming at V came to 1 base and at J to 5 bases, leaving 10 bases not matched to a gene. The CDR3 spans 19 residues. Germline CDR1 reads LGHNA; CDR2 reads YNFKEQ.

This clonotype was recorded at least ten times. The chain employs TRBV6-5 and TRBJ1-1; TRBD1 aligns across 7 bases. V was pared by 2 bases and J by 4 bases, with 1 base of the junction left unmatched. CDR3 length: 13 amino acids. CDR1 MNHEY and CDR2 SVGAGI come from the germline V gene. The DNA of the CDR3 is TGTGCCAGCAGTTACCCAGGGGGCACTGAAGCTTTCTTT. Translated, it gives CASSYPGGTEAFF.

This clonotype showed up many times. The chain employs TRBV4-2 and TRBJ2-5; unclear D gene. The CDR3 sequence is 11 residues long. Germline CDR1 reads LGHNA; CDR2 reads YNFKEQ. V was shortened by 6 bases and J by 2 bases, with 4 bases between the two germline ends. The CDR3 loop is CASRGQETQYF. The CDR3 DNA sequence: TGTGCCAGCAGGGGACAAGAGACCCAGTACTTC.

This clonotype was detected many times. The chain combines TRBV20-1 with TRBJ1-5; D uncertain. The CDR3 covers 15 residues. Germline V gene sequence: CDR1 DFQATT, CDR2 SNEGSKA (reference sequence). The V end was cut by 5 bases, the J end by 6 bases, with 20 bases between. As DNA, the CDR3 is TGCAGTGCTGCAGGCTCGGGAGGAGAGAGTCAGCCCCAGCATTTT. Amino acids: CSAAGSGGESQPQHF.